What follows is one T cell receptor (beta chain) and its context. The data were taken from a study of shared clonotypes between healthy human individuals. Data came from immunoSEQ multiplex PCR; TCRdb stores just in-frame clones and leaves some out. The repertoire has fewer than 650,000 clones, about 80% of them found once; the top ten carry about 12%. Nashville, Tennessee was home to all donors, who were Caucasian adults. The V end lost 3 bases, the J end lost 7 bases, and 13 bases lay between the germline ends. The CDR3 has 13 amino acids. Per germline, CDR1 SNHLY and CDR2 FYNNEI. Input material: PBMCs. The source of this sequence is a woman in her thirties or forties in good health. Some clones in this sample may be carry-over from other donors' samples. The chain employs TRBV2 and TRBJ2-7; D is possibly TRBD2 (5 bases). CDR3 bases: TGTGCCAGCAGTGACTCGATAGGGAGAGAGCAGTACTTC. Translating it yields CASSDSIGREQYF.